This note documents a single T cell receptor beta chain sequence. Its matching antigen is unknown. This entry is derived from a study of Graves' ophthalmopathy and Graves' hyperthyroidism. Study observations and caveats: Ophthalmopathy progression predictions by the model showed nearly 75% specificity and about 71% sensitivity.

Hyperthyroidism in these 18- to 65-year-old patients was newly diagnosed, lasting under 2 months. Thyroid ultrasound, orbital computed tomography, TRAb, serum thyroxine and clinical symptoms formed the basis of diagnosis. Trimming at V came to 2 bases and at J to 6 bases, leaving 9 bases not matched to a gene. CDR3 length equals 16 residues. The germline V gene has CDR1 SGDLS and CDR2 YYNGEE. Transcripts of RNA were the source for amplifying TCR beta CDR3 regions. HTBI primers primed a first-round RT-PCR, and a second-round multiplex PCR followed. MiXCR, run by TCRdb on the multiplex PCR reads, gives a single entry per CDR3 protein. The sample shows over a million distinct CDR3 sequences, 35% to 45% of them seen only once.

The gene calls are TRBV9 and TRBJ2-7, with 12 bases identical to TRBD2. Sequenced input: peripheral blood or thyroid tissue (not recorded which). This TCR was recovered from an adult man with Graves' hyperthyroidism. CDR3 nucleotides: TGTGCCAGCAGCGTCGGTGCTAGCGGGGGGGCCCTCGAGCAGTACTTC. Encoded protein: CASSVGASGGALEQYF.